What follows are 32 T cell receptor beta chains derived from one specimen sequenced in a study of shared clonotypes between healthy human individuals. The table came from immunoSEQ multiplex PCR; TCRdb's copy has only in-frame clones and leaves some out. The sample includes about half a million clones, around 73% of them seen just once. Sequences were obtained from PBMCs. The receptor source for this set is a woman aged 40-49 years in good health. Some clones in this sample may be carry-over from other donors' samples.

This clone has just a few counts. This chain connects TRBV7-2 to TRBJ2-1; D ambiguous. The V gene lost 1 base and the J gene lost 8 bases, with 15 bases spanning the gap. Germline lookup yields CDR1 SGHTA and CDR2 FQGNSA. This CDR3 comprises 15 residues. CDR3 sequence reads: CASSLGVGQIYEQFF. Here the CDR3 DNA reads TGTGCCAGCAGCTTAGGTGTCGGTCAGATCTATGAGCAGTTCTTC.

The table lists this clone with a few counts. The chain carries TRBV9 and TRBJ1-1; D is ambiguous. CDR3 length: 14 residues. CDR1 is SGDLS and CDR2 is YYNGEE in the germline V gene. The V gene lost 4 bases and the J gene lost 0 bases, with 10 bases spanning the gap. In DNA, the CDR3 is TGTGCCAGCAGCCCCTCGGGGATGAACACTGAAGCTTTCTTT. Encoded protein: CASSPSGMNTEAFF. Complete variable domain (other parts from reference TRBV9 and TRBJ1-1): DSGVTQTPKHLITATGQRVTLRCSPRSGDLSVYWYQQSLDQGLQFLIQYYNGEERAKGNILERFSAQQFPDLHSELNLSSLELGDSALYFCASSPSGMNTEAFFGQGTRLTVV.

The CDR3 DNA sequence: TGTGCCAGCAGCTTGGAGTACGCGGGCTACGAGCAGTACTTC. This gives the protein CASSLEYAGYEQYF. The chain couples TRBV5-8 to TRBJ2-7, with D possibly matching TRBD2 (5 bases). Between the trimmed V and J ends, which lost 0 bases and 3 bases, there was a span of 10 bases. The germline V gene has CDR1 SGHTS and CDR2 YDEGEE. This CDR3 is built from 14 residues.

V is TRBV19 and J is TRBJ2-1; possibly TRBD1 for D (5 bases). Trimming removed 0 bases from V and 0 bases from J, with 12 bases in between. Germline V gives CDR1 LNHDA, CDR2 SQIVND (reference sequence). The CDR3 totals 17 residues. Written as DNA, the CDR3 is TGTGCCAGTAGTATAGATCTACCAGGGAACTCCTACAATGAGCAGTTCTTC. This translates into CASSIDLPGNSYNEQFF.

This chain connects TRBV5-1 to TRBJ2-7; 8 bases agree with TRBD1. The trim removed 3 bases at V and 4 bases at J, leaving 6 bases unmatched. This CDR3 is built from 14 residues. Germline loops: CDR1 SGHRS, CDR2 YFSETQ. The CDR3 region is CASSSLGQAYEQYF. The DNA for the CDR3 is TGCGCCAGCAGCTCGCTGGGACAGGCTTACGAGCAGTACTTC.

This clone appeared a single time. The chain joins TRBV10-1 to TRBJ2-3, with D possibly being TRBD2 (6 bases). Germline V lookup: CDR1 WNHNN, CDR2 SYGVQD (reference sequence). The V gene lost 8 bases and the J gene lost 4 bases, with 19 bases spanning the gap. CDR3 length: 15 residues. The DNA for the CDR3 is TGCGCCAGCTCGGGCGGCGCGGGACCTCCAGATACGCAGTATTTT. Translation gives CASSGGAGPPDTQYF.

The V and J genes are TRBV7-2 and TRBJ2-4; 7 positions match TRBD2. Trimming cost V 5 bases and J 6 bases; bases outside gene matches: 13. Germline V gives CDR1 SGHTA, CDR2 FQGNSA. The CDR3 consists of 16 residues. DNA for the CDR3: TGTGCCAGCAGCGCACTAGCGAGCCCGAACCTAAACATTCAGTACTTC. This translates into CASSALASPNLNIQYF.

This clone was seen a few times. CDR3 sequence (DNA): TGTGCCAGCAGTGAAGCGGGGTCCTCGATAGCGGGAGGATCAGATACGCAGTATTTT. Amino acids: CASSEAGSSIAGGSDTQYF. The chain has TRBV6-1 and TRBJ2-3; 10 nucleotides align to TRBD2. Germline V gives CDR1 MNHNS, CDR2 SASEGT. V trimming: 0 bases; J trimming: 4 bases; junction bases outside the gene matches: 13. The CDR3 has 19 amino acids.

The chain joins TRBV9 to TRBJ2-5; 9 bases map to TRBD1. Germline V lookup: CDR1 SGDLS, CDR2 YYNGEE. V dropped 0 bases and J dropped 4; count of bases not matched to a gene: 13. The CDR3 length is 18 residues. In DNA, the CDR3 is TGTGCCAGCAGCGTAGGGGGGCTGGGACAGGGTGAGGGAGAGACCCAGTACTTC. Translation: CASSVGGLGQGEGETQYF.

This clone was detected only a few times. The chain has TRBV7-4 and TRBJ2-6; unclear D gene. This CDR3 region has 15 residues. Between the trimmed V and J ends, which lost 4 bases and 0 bases, there was a span of 7 bases. Germline V lookup: CDR1 SGHVT, CDR2 SQSDAQ. CDR3 residues: CASSWADSGANVLTF. The CDR3 DNA sequence: TGTGCCAGCAGCTGGGCCGACTCTGGGGCCAACGTCCTGACTTTC.

The gene calls are TRBV19 and TRBJ1-2; D unresolved. Germline V gene data show CDR1 as LNHDA and CDR2 as SQIVND (reference sequence). The CDR3 extends over 13 amino acids. Deletions cut 3 bases from V and 4 bases from J, with 9 bases between. CDR3 DNA sequence: TGTGCCAGTAGTATGGGCCCGGCCTATGGCTACACCTTC. It translates to CASSMGPAYGYTF. Variable domain in full (rest from reference TRBV19 and TRBJ1-2): DGGITQSPKYLFRKEGQNVTLSCEQNLNHDAMYWYRQDPGQGLRLIYYSQIVNDFQKGDIAEGYSVSREKKESFPLTVTSAQKNPTAFYLCASSMGPAYGYTFGSGTRLTVV.

The V gene is TRBV7-9, the J gene TRBJ1-4; possible D gene TRBD1, 5 bases. V was clipped by 3 bases and J by 6 bases, with 11 bases between them. Germline V gives CDR1 SEHNR, CDR2 FQNEAQ (reference sequence). The CDR3 is made up of 14 amino acids. The CDR3 region has the DNA TGTGCCAGCAGCTTTACCGGGGCCCATGAAAAACTGTTTTTT. It encodes CASSFTGAHEKLFF.

This sequence joins TRBV10-3 and TRBJ2-7; possible D gene TRBD1, 6 bases. V was trimmed by 8 bases and J by 4 bases, leaving 12 bases between them. The CDR3 length is 12 residues. Germline assignment: CDR1 ENHRY and CDR2 SYGVKD. CDR3 loop: CAISVQGYEQYF. DNA for the CDR3: TGTGCCATCTCCGTACAGGGTTACGAGCAGTACTTC.

The chain joins TRBV20-1 to TRBJ2-5; D unresolved. Per the germline V gene, CDR1 is DFQATT and CDR2 is SNEGSKA (reference sequence). The CDR3 is 11 residues long. V lost 8 bases and J 0 bases, leaving 7 bases between the germline ends. The CDR3 DNA sequence: TGCAGTCCACCCGACCAAGAGACCCAGTACTTC. Translation: CSPPDQETQYF.

The genes are TRBV15 and TRBJ2-3; 10 bases are a match to TRBD2. The CDR3 sequence is 17 residues long. Unmatched junction bases numbered 5, after V lost 0 bases and J lost 2 bases. Germline CDR1 reads LNHNV; CDR2 reads YYDKDF (reference sequence). CDR3 DNA sequence: TGTGCCACCAGCAGAGATGGAGCGGGAGGGACCACAGATACGCAGTATTTT. It encodes CATSRDGAGGTTDTQYF.

This clone occurred once. The J gene is TRBJ2-7, the V gene TRBV29-1; perhaps TRBD1 as D (6 bases). Trimming stripped 4 bases from V and 3 bases from J, with 10 bases between. Germline V gene lookup returns CDR1 SQVTM and CDR2 ANQGSEA. The CDR3 extends over 12 amino acids. CDR3 residues: CSVVTGIYEQYF. Here the CDR3 DNA reads TGCAGCGTTGTAACAGGGATCTACGAGCAGTACTTC.

The chain recombines TRBV28 with TRBJ1-1, with a tentative D call TRBD1 (5 bases). Trimming pared 4 bases from V and 3 bases from J, leaving 15 bases between. The CDR3 has 15 residues. Germline assignment: CDR1 MDHEN and CDR2 SYDVKM. The CDR3 region is CASSWPRGRDTEAFF. The CDR3 DNA is TGTGCCAGCAGTTGGCCAAGGGGCCGTGACACTGAAGCTTTCTTT.

As concerns this clone: A read error is the likely source, as a far larger clone sits one nucleotide away. The missing conserved phenylalanine or tryptophan at the end of this CDR3 makes a read error likely. V is TRBV2 and J is TRBJ2-2, with D unclear. Trimming cost V 10 bases and J 6 bases, with 12 bases left between them. This CDR3 spans 12 amino acids. Germline values: CDR1 SNHLY, CDR2 FYNNEI. CDR3 residues: CATSREAGELFL. For the CDR3, the DNA is TGTGCCACCTCCCGCGAAGCCGGGGAGCTGTTTCTT.

V usage is TRBV5-5 and J usage is TRBJ2-3; D gene ambiguous. The CDR3 consists of 16 residues. CDR1 is SGHKS, CDR2 YYEKEE, per germline (reference sequence). Trimming cost V 4 bases and J 1 base, with 16 bases left between them. The CDR3 loop reads CASSPIMSSGTDTQYF. The CDR3 coding sequence is TGTGCCAGCAGCCCTATAATGTCCTCCGGCACAGATACGCAGTATTTT.

The rearrangement links TRBV28 to TRBJ2-3; the match to TRBD2 covers 10 bases. Germline V gene sequence: CDR1 MDHEN, CDR2 SYDVKM. The CDR3 spans 15 residues. V dropped 8 bases and J dropped 0; count of bases not matched to a gene: 5. The CDR3 sequence is CASGLTSGSTDTQYF. As DNA, the CDR3 is TGTGCCAGCGGATTGACTAGCGGGAGCACAGATACGCAGTATTTT.

A remark on this clone: Without the conserved terminal phenylalanine or tryptophan, this CDR3 likely stems from a read error. V and J are TRBV4-3 and TRBJ1-2; 8 bases are a match to TRBD1. CDR1 LGHNA and CDR2 YSLEER come from the germline V gene. The CDR3 is made up of 16 amino acids. V dropped 0 bases and J dropped 7; count of bases not matched to a gene: 10. CDR3 protein: CASSQERRDRLSGYTL. The CDR3 DNA follows: TGCGCCAGCAGCCAAGAAAGGCGGGACAGGCTGAGTGGCTACACCCTC.

Remarks on this clone: At the DNA level, this CDR3 is encoded by other sequences in the same sample as well. The V call is TRBV6-5, the J call TRBJ1-2; D possibly corresponds to TRBD1 (6 bases). Trimming cost V 0 bases and J 4 bases, with 9 bases left between them. Per germline, CDR1 MNHEY and CDR2 SVGAGI. The CDR3 covers 14 residues. This CDR3 is CASSYSQGRYGYTF. In DNA, the CDR3 is TGTGCCAGCAGTTACTCACAGGGTCGCTATGGCTACACCTTC.

V usage is TRBV5-1 and J usage is TRBJ1-4; D remains unclear. This CDR3 has 13 residues. Trimming stripped 3 bases from V and 7 bases from J, with 10 bases between. Looked up from germline, CDR1 is SGHRS and CDR2 is YFSETQ. The CDR3 region is CASSYYSSEKLFF. CDR3 bases: TGCGCCAGCAGCTACTACAGTAGTGAAAAACTGTTTTTT.

This clone was picked up one time. This is likely an artifact of a read error, given a far larger clone one base away. Additional DNA sequences in this sample encode the identical CDR3. J is TRBJ2-6 and V is TRBV5-1; D gene uncertain. Trimming cost V 0 bases and J 0 bases, with 13 bases left between them. Germline values: CDR1 SGHRS, CDR2 YFSETQ. The CDR3 length is 18 residues. This CDR3 is CASSLGVVDTSGANVLTF. DNA for the CDR3: TGCGCCAGCAGCTTGGGCGTTGTAGACACCTCTGGGGCCAACGTCCTGACTTTC.

J is TRBJ2-4 and V is TRBV10-3; tentative D call: TRBD2 (6 bases). The CDR3 contains 14 residues. Trimming left V 8 bases short and J 9 bases short, with 20 bases between. CDR1 is ENHRY and CDR2 is SYGVKD in the germline V gene. The CDR3 nucleotides read TGTGCCATCGCAAAAGGAGGGCAGGGTAGCATTCAGTACTTC. Translation: CAIAKGGQGSIQYF.

The chain has TRBV20-1 and TRBJ2-5; maybe TRBD1 (5 bases). Deletions cut 6 bases from V and 2 bases from J, with 7 bases between. CDR3 length: 11 amino acids. Germline V gene lookup returns CDR1 DFQATT and CDR2 SNEGSKA (reference sequence). The CDR3 DNA reads as TGCAGTGCGGACAAGCAAGAGACCCAGTACTTC. Translating it yields CSADKQETQYF.

This chain links TRBV4-2 with TRBJ2-7; D is unclear. CDR1 is LGHNA, CDR2 YNFKEQ, per germline. This CDR3 spans 16 amino acids. V lost 0 bases and J lost 3, with 15 bases in between. As DNA, the CDR3 is TGTGCCAGCAGCCAAGAAGGTACCGAGGCGTTCTACGAGCAGTACTTC. Translating it yields CASSQEGTEAFYEQYF.

The chain recombines TRBV2 with TRBJ1-4, with 7 bases identical to TRBD1. The CDR3 is 15 residues long. The junction had 7 bases not matched to a gene; V was cut back by 4 bases and J by 5 bases. Germline values: CDR1 SNHLY, CDR2 FYNNEI. CDR3 loop: CASSARTGLNEKLFF. The CDR3 DNA follows: TGTGCCAGCAGTGCCCGGACAGGCTTAAATGAAAAACTGTTTTTT.

This clone was detected once. This sequence joins TRBV28 and TRBJ2-1; tentatively, D is TRBD2 (5 bases). V lost 1 base to trimming and J lost 8 bases, with 15 bases between them. This CDR3 has 15 amino acids. Germline V lookup: CDR1 MDHEN, CDR2 SYDVKM. This chain's CDR3 is CASSLFSLAGDEQFF. The CDR3 nucleotides read TGTGCCAGCAGTTTATTCTCTCTAGCAGGCGATGAGCAGTTCTTC.

V usage is TRBV5-1 and J usage is TRBJ1-3; D is possibly TRBD1 (6 bases). Per the germline V gene, CDR1 is SGHRS and CDR2 is YFSETQ. V was cut by 0 bases and J by 3 bases, with 7 bases left in between. The CDR3 runs to 14 residues. The CDR3 loop is CASSLAGVGNTIYF. CDR3 in DNA: TGCGCCAGCAGCTTGGCAGGGGTTGGAAACACCATATATTTT. Looking up the rest from reference TRBV5-1 and TRBJ1-3 gives the full variable domain: KAGVTQTPRYLIKTRGQQVTLSCSPISGHRSVSWYQQTPGQGLQFLFEYFSETQRNKGNFPGRFSGRQFSNSRSEMNVSTLELGDSALYLCASSLAGVGNTIYFGEGSWLTVV.

The chain carries TRBV18 and TRBJ1-1; 8 bases are shared with TRBD1. Germline trimming cut 4 bases from V and 2 bases from J; bases unmatched to any gene: 3. The germline V gene has CDR1 KGHSH and CDR2 LQKENI. This CDR3 spans 14 amino acids. The chain's CDR3 is CASSRQGYNTEAFF. The DNA of the CDR3 is TGTGCCAGCTCACGACAGGGGTACAACACTGAAGCTTTCTTT.

The V gene is TRBV6-6, the J gene TRBJ1-1, with a weak D call TRBD1 (6 bases). From germline, CDR1 is MNHNY and CDR2 SVGAGI (reference sequence). The CDR3 runs 14 residues. V lost 2 bases and J lost 1, with 8 bases in between. CDR3 loop: CASSYRGGNTEAFF. CDR3 sequence (DNA): TGTGCCAGCAGTTACAGGGGGGGGAACACTGAAGCTTTCTTT.